The present entry profiles one T cell receptor beta chain with its context. Its antigen is undetermined. It was with 60 Vbeta and 13 Jbeta primers that the PCR ran. Per the original methods: In a later analysis, about 11 million of approximately 81 million unique beta chains occurred in at least two donors. Generated by immunoSEQ multiplex PCR, the TCRdb table keeps only in-frame clones and is missing some. The V and J calls and clone size are taken from that table; D and trimming were inferred from the DNA. Here the sample spans 200,000 to 250,000 clones, approximately 80% being singletons. At sampling all donors were nominally healthy, likely with unrecorded immune exposures. Per germline, CDR1 PRHDT and CDR2 FYEKMQ (reference sequence). The CDR3 is 14 amino acids. The V gene end was trimmed by 5 bases and the J gene end by 11 bases; junction bases not matched to a gene: 11. This sample is part of a study of cytomegalovirus exposure and HLA in healthy donors. As for the study in general: Genetic ancestry analysis placed more than 80% of the 398 donors that were genotyped in the Caucasian-associated cluster. Whole-study results and caveats: Rarity held for most TCR sequences, but there were some public TCRs that occurred in many donors.

V is TRBV13 and J is TRBJ2-4; 8 bases are shared with TRBD1. The sample comprised PBMCs. This clonotype was obtained from a man in his forties in good health and CMV-seronegative. Written as DNA, the CDR3 is TGTGCCAGCAGCGGCGACTGGACAGGGATGGTTCAGTACTTC. It codes for CASSGDWTGMVQYF.